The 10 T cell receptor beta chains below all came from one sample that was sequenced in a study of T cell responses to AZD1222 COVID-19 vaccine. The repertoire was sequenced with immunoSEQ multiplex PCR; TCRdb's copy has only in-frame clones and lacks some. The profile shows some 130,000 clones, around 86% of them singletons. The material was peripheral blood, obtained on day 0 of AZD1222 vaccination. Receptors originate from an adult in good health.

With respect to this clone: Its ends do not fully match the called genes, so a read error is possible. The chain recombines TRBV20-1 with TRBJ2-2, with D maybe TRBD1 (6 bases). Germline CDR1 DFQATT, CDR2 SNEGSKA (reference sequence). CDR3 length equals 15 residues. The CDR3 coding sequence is TGCAGTGCTAGTTGGGGGCTCAGGAACGCCGGGGAGCTGTTTTTT. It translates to CSASWGLRNAGELFF.

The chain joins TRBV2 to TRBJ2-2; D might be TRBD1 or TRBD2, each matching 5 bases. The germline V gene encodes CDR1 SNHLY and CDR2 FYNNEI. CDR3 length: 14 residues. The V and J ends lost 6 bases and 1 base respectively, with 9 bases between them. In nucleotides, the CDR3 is TGTGCCAGCAGGGGGACCCGGAACACCGGGGAGCTGTTTTTT. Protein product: CASRGTRNTGELFF.

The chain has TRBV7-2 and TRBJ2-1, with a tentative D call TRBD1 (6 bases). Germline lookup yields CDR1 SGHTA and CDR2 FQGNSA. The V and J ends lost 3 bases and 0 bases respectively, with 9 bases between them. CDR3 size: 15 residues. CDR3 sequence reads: CASSLGATSYNEQFF. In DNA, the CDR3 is TGTGCCAGCAGCTTGGGGGCGACCTCCTACAATGAGCAGTTCTTC. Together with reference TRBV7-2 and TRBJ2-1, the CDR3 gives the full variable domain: GAGVSQSPSNKVTEKGKDVELRCDPISGHTALYWYRQSLGQGLEFLIYFQGNSAPDKSGLPSDRFSAERTGGSVSTLTIQRTQQEDSAVYLCASSLGATSYNEQFFGPGTRLTVL.

CDR3 sequence (DNA): TGTGCCAGCAGTATACAAGGGGAGGGTGAGCAGTTCTTC. As protein: CASSIQGEGEQFF. This chain links TRBV27 with TRBJ2-1; 7 positions match TRBD2. The V and J ends lost 5 bases and 9 bases, in that order; junction bases with no gene match: 7. CDR3 size: 13 residues. Germline loops: CDR1 MNHEY, CDR2 SMNVEV (reference sequence).

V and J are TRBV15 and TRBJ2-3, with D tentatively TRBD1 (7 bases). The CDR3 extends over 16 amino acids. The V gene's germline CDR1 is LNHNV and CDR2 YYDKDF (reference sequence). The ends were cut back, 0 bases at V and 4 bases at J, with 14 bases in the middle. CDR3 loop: CATSREKGRGADTQYF. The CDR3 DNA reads TGTGCCACCAGCAGAGAGAAAGGCAGGGGGGCAGATACGCAGTATTTT.

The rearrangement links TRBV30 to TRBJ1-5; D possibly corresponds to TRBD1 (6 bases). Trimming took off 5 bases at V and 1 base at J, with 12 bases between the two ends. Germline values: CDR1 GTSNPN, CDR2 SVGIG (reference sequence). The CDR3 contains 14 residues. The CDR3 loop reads CAWGQGSSNQPQHF. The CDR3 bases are TGTGCCTGGGGGCAGGGGAGCAGCAATCAGCCCCAGCATTTT. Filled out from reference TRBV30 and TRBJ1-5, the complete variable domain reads SQTIHQWPATLVQPVGSPLSLECTVEGTSNPNLYWYRQAAGRGLQLLFYSVGIGQISSEVPQNLSASRPQDRQFILSSKKLLLSDSGFYLCAWGQGSSNQPQHFGDGTRLSIL.

The CDR3 loop is CASSYSGDGNTIYF. Here the CDR3 DNA reads TGTGCCAGCAGTTACTCCGGGGATGGAAACACCATATATTTT. The rearrangement uses TRBV6-2 or TRBV6-3 and TRBJ1-3; D not resolved. The CDR3 runs to 14 residues. The ends were cut back, 0 bases at V and 3 bases at J, with 6 bases in the middle. Germline loops: CDR1 MNHEY, CDR2 SVGEGT.

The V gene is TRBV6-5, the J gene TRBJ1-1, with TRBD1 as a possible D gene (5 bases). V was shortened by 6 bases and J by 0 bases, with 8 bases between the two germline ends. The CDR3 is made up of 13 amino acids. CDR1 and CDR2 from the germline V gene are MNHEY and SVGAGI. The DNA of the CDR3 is TGTGCCAGCAGGGAGGGGTTGAACACTGAAGCTTTCTTT. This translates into CASREGLNTEAFF.

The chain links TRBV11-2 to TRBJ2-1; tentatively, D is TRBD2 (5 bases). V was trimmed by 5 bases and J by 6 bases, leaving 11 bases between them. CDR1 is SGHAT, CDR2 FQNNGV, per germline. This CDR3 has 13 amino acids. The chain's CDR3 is CASSPWTANEQFF. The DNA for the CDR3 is TGTGCCAGCAGCCCTTGGACTGCCAATGAGCAGTTCTTC.

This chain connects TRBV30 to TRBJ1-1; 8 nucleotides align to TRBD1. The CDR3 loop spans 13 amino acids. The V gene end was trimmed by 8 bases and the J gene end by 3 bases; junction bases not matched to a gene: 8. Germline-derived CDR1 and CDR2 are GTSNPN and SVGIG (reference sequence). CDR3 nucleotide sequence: TGTGCCCAAATAGCAGGGGGCGACACTGAAGCTTTCTTT. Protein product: CAQIAGGDTEAFF.